The present T cell receptor beta chain was sequenced within a study of blood T cell repertoires in COVID-19. Across the study: COVID-19 samples from acute and convalescent phases originated in the United States, Italy and Spain. Sources were T cells, B-cell-depleted T cells, or PBMCs; the material itself was cDNA or gDNA.

Libraries were prepared by immunoSEQ multiplex PCR; TCRdb keeps only in-frame clonotypes and omits some of them. The table records 200,000 to 250,000 clones, 70% to 90% of them present only once. This clone was observed a handful of times. V lost 6 bases and J lost 0; bases outside the gene matches: 7. From germline, CDR1 is SGHDT and CDR2 YYEEEE. This CDR3 region has 15 residues. The clonotype comes from a man between 60 and 70 years old with acute or convalescent COVID-19. The sample comprised peripheral blood. The chain combines TRBV5-6 with TRBJ1-2; 8 bases line up with TRBD1. CDR3 coding DNA: TGTGCCAGCACCCAAGACAGGGGTCCTAACTATGGCTACACCTTC. It encodes CASTQDRGPNYGYTF.